Following are 27 T cell receptor beta chains from one sample sequenced in a study of T cells after posttransplantation cyclophosphamide. Sampled 1 year posttransplant, controls received myeloablative marrow transplants, methotrexate and a calcineurin inhibitor. The assay was immunoSEQ multiplex PCR, and TCRdb's table has in-frame clones only and misses some. The repertoire holds around 22,000 clones, with roughly 90% as singletons. The sequencing used PBMCs, collected after an allogeneic stem cell transplant with a calcineurin inhibitor and methotrexate. The receptors were sampled from a female patient aged 50-59 years who received an allogeneic stem cell transplant from an unrelated donor, was CMV-positive, and had chronic GVHD only. The graft donor may have contributed some T cells.

The chain employs TRBV7-6 and TRBJ2-1; TRBD2 agrees at 9 bases. The CDR3 length is 16 residues. CDR1 SGHVS and CDR2 FNYEAQ come from the germline V gene. The J segment lost 6 bases and the V segment lost 0 bases, leaving 6 bases of the junction unmatched. CDR3 in amino acids: CASSLAREGRSNEQFF. CDR3 in DNA: TGTGCCAGCAGCTTAGCGCGGGAGGGCCGGAGCAATGAGCAGTTCTTC. Using reference TRBV7-6 and TRBJ2-1 for the parts outside the CDR3, the full variable domain is GAGVSQSPRYKVTKRGQDVALRCDPISGHVSLYWYRQALGQGPEFLTYFNYEAQQDKSGLPNDRFSAERPEGSISTLTIQRTEQRDSAMYRCASSLAREGRSNEQFFGPGTRLTVL.

The table lists this clone with a count of one. The chain has TRBV4-1 and TRBJ2-6; 8 nucleotides align to TRBD1. This CDR3 contains 16 residues. Germline trimming cut 4 bases from V and 2 bases from J; bases unmatched to any gene: 4. The germline V gene encodes CDR1 MGHRA and CDR2 YSYEKL. The CDR3 nucleotides are TGCGCCAGCAGCCGTGGACAGGGTCCTGGGGCCAACGTCCTGACTTTC. Amino acid sequence: CASSRGQGPGANVLTF.

The chain combines TRBV2 with TRBJ2-7; a weak D match, TRBD1 (5 bases). CDR3 size: 16 residues. The V end lost 1 base, the J end lost 1 base, and 14 bases lay between the germline ends. Germline loops: CDR1 SNHLY, CDR2 FYNNEI. CDR3 residues: CASSEEPRAGSYEQYF. DNA of the CDR3: TGTGCCAGCAGTGAAGAACCCAGGGCAGGATCCTACGAGCAGTACTTC.

This chain joins TRBV28 and TRBJ1-3; D gene uncertain. The V gene's germline CDR1 is MDHEN and CDR2 SYDVKM. Deletions cut 3 bases from V and 2 bases from J, with 14 bases between. The CDR3 runs 16 residues. CDR3 nucleotide sequence: TGTGCCAGCAGTTTGGTGGGCAGTACCGCTGGAAACACCATATATTTT. Amino acid sequence: CASSLVGSTAGNTIYF.

CDR3 DNA sequence: TGTGCCAGCAGCTTATTCGGGACAGGGATTAATCAGCCCCAGCATTTT. It encodes CASSLFGTGINQPQHF. V is TRBV7-2 and J is TRBJ1-5; TRBD1 matches at 9 bases. The V segment lost 2 bases and the J segment 4 bases; nucleotides outside the gene matches: 6. The germline V gene has CDR1 SGHTA and CDR2 FQGNSA. The length of the CDR3 is 16 residues.

This clone was detected only once. The gene calls are TRBV10-3 and TRBJ2-2, with 10 bases that match TRBD2. Unmatched junction bases numbered 4, after V lost 5 bases and J lost 4 bases. The V gene's germline CDR1 is ENHRY and CDR2 SYGVKD. The CDR3 length is 15 residues. Written as DNA, the CDR3 is TGTGCCATCAGTACAGCGGGAGGGTTCACCGGGGAGCTGTTTTTT. It encodes CAISTAGGFTGELFF.

The genes are TRBV10-3 and TRBJ2-7, with TRBD1 matching 11 bases. J was trimmed by 7 bases and V by 6 bases; bases with no gene match: 8. Germline CDR1 ENHRY, CDR2 SYGVKD. The CDR3 length is 14 residues. The CDR3 DNA sequence: TGTGCCATCAGCCGGGACAGGGGGGGCGGAGAGCAGTACTTC. Residues: CAISRDRGGGEQYF.

A single count supports this clone. The chain is built from TRBV5-1 and TRBJ2-3; D unclear. This CDR3 contains 15 residues. The V end was cut by 3 bases, the J end by 6 bases, with 17 bases between. From germline, CDR1 is SGHRS and CDR2 YFSETQ. CDR3 in DNA: TGCGCCAGCAGCTCCACCCCCAACTCCCGGGATACGCAGTATTTT. Translating gives CASSSTPNSRDTQYF.

The rearrangement uses TRBV29-1 and TRBJ1-2, with 7 bases identical to TRBD1. The CDR3 spans 11 residues. Germline-derived CDR1 and CDR2 are SQVTM and ANQGSEA. J lost 7 bases, V lost 6 bases, and 5 bases had no gene match. The CDR3 is CSVGKGAGYTF. The CDR3 DNA reads as TGCAGCGTGGGGAAGGGGGCTGGCTACACCTTC.

The gene calls are TRBV5-1 and TRBJ2-7; TRBD2 aligns across 9 bases. Germline trimming cut 3 bases from V and 5 bases from J; bases unmatched to any gene: 9. CDR3 length: 15 residues. From germline, CDR1 is SGHRS and CDR2 YFSETQ. CDR3 DNA: TGCGCCAGCAGCTCCGACGGGACTAGCTTTGACGAGCAGTACTTC. Residues: CASSSDGTSFDEQYF.

The chain couples TRBV29-1 to TRBJ2-1; D call uncertain. CDR3 length: 12 amino acids. Per the germline V gene, CDR1 is SQVTM and CDR2 is ANQGSEA. V was pared by 5 bases and J by 4 bases, with 9 bases between. The CDR3 loop is CSVTLGYNEQFF. In DNA form, the CDR3 reads TGCAGCGTTACCCTCGGTTACAATGAGCAGTTCTTC.

V is TRBV5-6 and J is TRBJ2-7, with a tentative D call TRBD2 (7 bases). Germline assignment: CDR1 SGHDT and CDR2 YYEEEE. The CDR3 loop spans 14 amino acids. Trimming left V 4 bases short and J 3 bases short, with 14 bases between. CDR3: CASSPGGYSYEQYF. The DNA of the CDR3 is TGTGCCAGCAGCCCGGGGGGCTATAGCTACGAGCAGTACTTC.

The V gene is TRBV2, the J gene TRBJ1-1, with TRBD1 as a possible D gene (6 bases). The germline CDR1 and CDR2 sequences are SNHLY and FYNNEI. V was shortened by 2 bases and J by 7 bases, with 14 bases between the two germline ends. The CDR3 contains 14 residues. The CDR3 loop reads CASSEPPGHLEAFF. CDR3 nucleotides: TGTGCCAGCAGTGAACCACCGGGACACCTTGAAGCTTTCTTT.

This clone was seen once. The chain is built from TRBV7-2 and TRBJ1-1; unclear D gene. Germline CDR1 SGHTA, CDR2 FQGNSA. The CDR3 sequence is 13 residues long. Trimming stripped 5 bases from V and 5 bases from J, with 12 bases between. As DNA, the CDR3 is TGTGCCAGCAGCCCAGTGGGAGGGACTGAAGCTTTCTTT. Translation gives CASSPVGGTEAFF.

The gene calls are TRBV27 and TRBJ2-1; weak D call: TRBD1 (5 bases). Germline CDR1 and CDR2: MNHEY and SMNVEV (reference sequence). CDR3 size: 13 residues. The V and J ends lost 4 bases and 7 bases respectively, with 11 bases between them. The chain's CDR3 is CASSSPSGNEQFF. CDR3 DNA sequence: TGTGCCAGCAGTTCGCCTTCAGGGAATGAGCAGTTCTTC.

This clone was detected a few times. The chain combines TRBV14 with TRBJ1-2; D is perhaps TRBD1 (5 bases). The CDR3 is made up of 13 amino acids. Germline V gene data show CDR1 as SGHDN and CDR2 as FVKESK. V was shortened by 4 bases and J by 4 bases, with 10 bases between the two germline ends. CDR3 loop: CASSRGQTYGYTF. The CDR3 nucleotides read TGTGCCAGCAGCCGCGGACAAACCTATGGCTACACCTTC.

The chain uses TRBV28 and TRBJ1-1; 7 positions agree with TRBD1. V trimming: 7 bases; J trimming: 14 bases; junction bases outside the gene matches: 13. Germline V gives CDR1 MDHEN, CDR2 SYDVKM. This CDR3 has 12 residues. For the CDR3, the DNA is TGTGCCAGCACGGGACAGCATATAAACCAGTTCTTT. The encoded protein is CASTGQHINQFF.

The chain recombines TRBV28 with TRBJ2-7; a possible D gene is TRBD2 (6 bases). Trimming took 6 bases from V and 7 from J, leaving 22 bases between them. Per the germline V gene, CDR1 is MDHEN and CDR2 is SYDVKM. The length of the CDR3 is 15 residues. The CDR3 here is CASRAFGDLRGEQYF. The CDR3 DNA is TGTGCCAGCAGGGCCTTTGGGGACTTGAGAGGAGAGCAGTACTTC.

The rearrangement joins TRBV4-1 to TRBJ2-1; D call uncertain. The CDR3 is 13 amino acids. Trimming stripped 0 bases from V and 5 bases from J, with 5 bases between. Germline CDR1 reads MGHRA; CDR2 reads YSYEKL. The CDR3 reads CASSQELNNEQFF. The DNA for the CDR3 is TGCGCCAGCAGCCAAGAGCTAAACAATGAGCAGTTCTTC.

The V gene is TRBV5-6, the J gene TRBJ2-5; D unclear. The CDR3 extends over 14 amino acids. V dropped 0 bases and J dropped 5 bases, with 11 bases sitting between them. Germline assignment: CDR1 SGHDT and CDR2 YYEEEE. The CDR3 nucleotides are TGTGCCAGCAGCTTGGCCGGTGGTACTGAGACCCAGTACTTC. This gives the protein CASSLAGGTETQYF.

This clone was seen once. The chain recombines TRBV10-3 with TRBJ2-2; possible D gene TRBD1, 6 bases. The CDR3 has 16 amino acids. Germline loops: CDR1 ENHRY, CDR2 SYGVKD. Between the trimmed V and J ends, which lost 6 bases and 2 bases, there was a span of 16 bases. The CDR3 DNA is TGTGCCATCAGCCGAGGGAACAGGGATAACACCGGGGAGCTGTTTTTT. Translated: CAISRGNRDNTGELFF.

This clone was counted a single time. The chain links TRBV7-6 to TRBJ2-7, with 7 bases fitting TRBD1. Trimming cost V 5 bases and J 1 base; bases outside gene matches: 8. Germline values: CDR1 SGHVS, CDR2 FNYEAQ. The CDR3 covers 15 residues. The CDR3 DNA reads TGTGCCAGCAGCCCCCGACAGGGTGGGTCCTACGAGCAGTACTTC. Protein sequence: CASSPRQGGSYEQYF.

CDR3 protein: CAIGGRGAPFDGYTF. CDR3 bases: TGTGCCATCGGGGGCAGGGGGGCACCTTTCGATGGCTACACCTTC. The J gene is TRBJ1-2, the V gene TRBV10-3; 7 bases line up with TRBD1. There are 15 residues in the CDR3. V shed 8 bases, J shed 6 bases, and the junction held 15 bases outside the gene matches. Per germline, CDR1 ENHRY and CDR2 SYGVKD.

The rearrangement links TRBV2 to TRBJ2-2; the D gene is possibly TRBD2 (6 bases). The CDR3 sequence is 14 residues long. Per germline, CDR1 SNHLY and CDR2 FYNNEI. The germline V and J ends were trimmed by 6 bases and 2 bases, with 10 bases remaining between them. CDR3 bases: TGTGCCAGCAGCGGACTAACAAACACCGGGGAGCTGTTTTTT. As protein: CASSGLTNTGELFF.

The chain links TRBV4-1 to TRBJ2-5; 8 bases are a match to TRBD2. The CDR3 is 18 amino acids. Germline CDR1 and CDR2: MGHRA and YSYEKL. The junction had 10 bases not matched to a gene; V was cut back by 1 base and J by 0 bases. The CDR3 sequence is CASSQAAGGSGNQETQYF. The CDR3 DNA follows: TGCGCCAGCAGCCAAGCCGCGGGGGGTAGCGGGAACCAAGAGACCCAGTACTTC.

The chain is built from TRBV15 and TRBJ1-5; D is possibly TRBD1 (5 bases). This CDR3 has 14 amino acids. V dropped 4 bases and J dropped 11 bases, with 18 bases sitting between them. Germline V gene sequence: CDR1 LNHNV, CDR2 YYDKDF (reference sequence). CDR3 residues: CATSIGGGIRAQHF. The CDR3 region has the DNA TGTGCCACCAGCATCGGGGGAGGAATAAGGGCCCAGCATTTT.

This chain joins TRBV2 and TRBJ2-1; a possible D gene is TRBD2 (5 bases). V was trimmed by 8 bases and J by 5 bases, leaving 22 bases between them. This CDR3 spans 16 amino acids. Per germline, CDR1 SNHLY and CDR2 FYNNEI. The CDR3 protein is CASSGEARSRNNEQFF. The CDR3 DNA sequence: TGTGCCAGCTCCGGGGAAGCCCGATCTAGGAACAATGAGCAGTTCTTC.